The 14 T cell receptor beta chains listed next were all sequenced from one sample in a study of control samples from healthy donors and cancer patients. Assay used: immunoSEQ multiplex PCR; TCRdb lists only in-frame clones, some missing. The sample lists 150,000 to 200,000 clones, roughly nine tenths seen once, with around 1.4% in the top ten. Sequencing used blood. The receptors derive from a man in his thirties or forties in good health.

This chain uses TRBV18 with TRBJ2-7, with 8 bases matching TRBD1. The V gene end was trimmed by 1 base and the J gene end by 0 bases; junction bases not matched to a gene: 5. CDR1 is KGHSH, CDR2 LQKENI, per germline. The CDR3 contains 16 residues. In DNA form, the CDR3 reads TGTGCCAGCTCACCACTGCGGACAGGGAGCTCCTACGAGCAGTACTTC. It codes for CASSPLRTGSSYEQYF.

V gene TRBV20-1 combines with J gene TRBJ2-2; D perhaps matches TRBD2 (5 bases). The CDR3 has 15 amino acids. Germline V gene lookup returns CDR1 DFQATT and CDR2 SNEGSKA (reference sequence). Trimming shortened V by 3 bases and J by 4 bases, and 15 bases separated the two germline ends. CDR3 sequence: CSASWRKGSTGELFF. CDR3 nucleotide sequence: TGCAGTGCTAGTTGGAGGAAGGGTAGCACCGGGGAGCTGTTTTTT.

V is TRBV24-1 and J is TRBJ2-3, with 14 bases fitting TRBD2. V dropped 4 bases and J dropped 4; count of bases not matched to a gene: 6. The germline V gene encodes CDR1 KGHDR and CDR2 SFDVKD. The CDR3 totals 17 residues. The CDR3: CATSDKTSGRESDTQYF. Written as DNA, the CDR3 is TGTGCCACCAGTGACAAGACTAGCGGGAGGGAATCAGATACGCAGTATTTT.

The table lists this clone with a count of one. The chain combines TRBV5-1 with TRBJ1-1, with no clear D. From germline, CDR1 is SGHRS and CDR2 YFSETQ. Trimming cost V 2 bases and J 6 bases, with 20 bases left between them. The CDR3 is made up of 16 amino acids. The CDR3 DNA is TGCGCCAGCAGCTTCGCCGGCCCCGGCCTAGCCGCTGAAGCTTTCTTT. Translating gives CASSFAGPGLAAEAFF.

This clone was seen a handful of times. Written as DNA, the CDR3 is TGTGCCAGCAGCCCTCAGGGGGGGAGGCCGGGGGAAAAACTGTTTTTT. It specifies CASSPQGGRPGEKLFF. This chain links TRBV7-2 with TRBJ1-4; the match to TRBD1 covers 7 bases. Looked up from germline, CDR1 is SGHTA and CDR2 is FQGNSA. The V gene end was trimmed by 5 bases and the J gene end by 8 bases; junction bases not matched to a gene: 14. This CDR3 region has 16 residues.

The chain employs TRBV2 and TRBJ1-2; D is ambiguous. This CDR3 contains 15 residues. V was pared by 3 bases and J by 3 bases, with 14 bases between. Germline assignment: CDR1 SNHLY and CDR2 FYNNEI. The chain's CDR3 is CASSDQFGSYYGYTF. In DNA form, the CDR3 reads TGTGCCAGCAGTGATCAATTTGGCTCATACTATGGCTACACCTTC.

This sequence joins TRBV6-1 and TRBJ2-6; tentative D call: TRBD1 (5 bases). Germline CDR1 reads MNHNS; CDR2 reads SASEGT. V gave up 3 bases and J gave up 1 base, with 10 bases separating them. The CDR3 covers 16 residues. CDR3 nucleotide sequence: TGTGCCAGCAGTGAGGCCCAGGGTTCTGGGGCCAACGTCCTGACTTTC. Protein product: CASSEAQGSGANVLTF.

The chain recombines TRBV10-1 with TRBJ1-1; 9 bases fit TRBD1. The junction had 4 bases not matched to a gene; V was cut back by 2 bases and J by 3 bases. Germline V gene sequence: CDR1 WNHNN, CDR2 SYGVQD (reference sequence). The CDR3 has 15 residues. In DNA, the CDR3 is TGCGCCAGCAGTGAGCTGGACAGGGGATACACTGAAGCTTTCTTT. This encodes CASSELDRGYTEAFF.

The chain has TRBV10-3 and TRBJ2-7; the match to TRBD1 covers 7 bases. The CDR3 is made up of 13 amino acids. The germline V gene encodes CDR1 ENHRY and CDR2 SYGVKD. V shed 5 bases and J 6 bases; nucleotides not matched to a gene: 7. CDR3 in DNA: TGTGCCATCAGTAGGGACAGAGACAGCGAGCAGTACTTC. This translates into CAISRDRDSEQYF.

The chain combines TRBV7-6 with TRBJ2-6; possible D gene TRBD2, 5 bases. With 5 bases removed from V and 3 bases from J, the gap between germline ends came to 8 bases. The germline V gene has CDR1 SGHVS and CDR2 FNYEAQ. The CDR3 has 14 amino acids. Here the CDR3 DNA reads TGTGCCAGCAGCCCTAGCTATGGGGCCAACGTCCTGACTTTC. Translating it yields CASSPSYGANVLTF. The variable domain in full, completed from reference TRBV7-6 and TRBJ2-6, reads GAGVSQSPRYKVTKRGQDVALRCDPISGHVSLYWYRQALGQGPEFLTYFNYEAQQDKSGLPNDRFSAERPEGSISTLTIQRTEQRDSAMYRCASSPSYGANVLTFGAGSRLTVL.

The chain combines TRBV27 with TRBJ2-1, with D tentatively TRBD2 (6 bases). This CDR3 has 16 residues. CDR1 is MNHEY and CDR2 is SMNVEV in the germline V gene (reference sequence). Deletions cut 5 bases from V and 0 bases from J, with 14 bases between. The CDR3 region is CASSPHLANSYNEQFF. CDR3 DNA sequence: TGTGCCAGCAGTCCACACCTAGCGAACTCCTACAATGAGCAGTTCTTC.

This chain uses TRBV6-5 with TRBJ1-2; 7 nucleotides match TRBD1. The CDR3 is 13 amino acids. The V segment lost 6 bases and the J segment 5 bases; nucleotides outside the gene matches: 6. Germline V CDR1 and CDR2: MNHEY, SVGAGI. CDR3 protein: CASRDEGAYGYTF. DNA for the CDR3: TGTGCCAGCAGGGACGAGGGGGCGTATGGCTACACCTTC.

V usage is TRBV27 and J usage is TRBJ2-1; D not resolved. Germline assignment: CDR1 MNHEY and CDR2 SMNVEV (reference sequence). V was cut by 0 bases and J by 4 bases, with 10 bases left in between. The CDR3 runs to 15 residues. The CDR3 reads CASSLSWQTYNEQFF. The CDR3 coding sequence is TGTGCCAGCAGTTTATCTTGGCAGACTTACAATGAGCAGTTCTTC.

The CDR3 loop reads CASSLEAVSGNTIYF. The DNA for the CDR3 is TGCGCCAGCAGCTTGGAGGCAGTCTCTGGAAACACCATATATTTT. This chain connects TRBV5-1 to TRBJ1-3; no clear D. Per the germline V gene, CDR1 is SGHRS and CDR2 is YFSETQ. V was clipped by 0 bases and J by 0 bases, with 7 bases between them. The CDR3 length is 15 residues.